Given below is one T cell receptor (beta chain) in context. As yet, its antigen is unknown. The table came from immunoSEQ multiplex PCR; TCRdb's copy has only in-frame clones and leaves some out. This sample has 99,000 or so clones, with about 96% found just once. The data stem from a study of OX40 agonist ivuxolimab in advanced cancers. About the study: Antecedent anti-PD-1, anti-PD-L1 or anti-CTLA-4 therapy was permissible, with roughly 40% having received some.

General study points: Clonal expansion among partial responders at 0.1-3.0 mg/kg ranked near the lowest.

This specimen consisted of CD4+ or CD8+ T cells sorted from blood, obtained in a trial of the OX40 agonist ivuxolimab. The receptor comes from an adult with an advanced solid tumor such as melanoma, head and neck, liver or kidney cancer.

CDR3 coding DNA: TGCGCCAGCAGCTCTTGGGCAACCCCCAACACTGAAGCTTTCTTT. Protein product: CASSSWATPNTEAFF. V and J are TRBV4-1 and TRBJ1-1; D ambiguous. V was trimmed by 5 bases and J by 2 bases, leaving 15 bases between them. Germline CDR1 reads MGHRA; CDR2 reads YSYEKL. The CDR3 consists of 15 residues.